This entry lists 20 T cell receptor beta chains sequenced from one sample in a study of blood T cell repertoires in COVID-19. Repertoires were generated with immunoSEQ multiplex PCR, while TCRdb's copy carries only in-frame clones and drops some. The data contain 200,000 to 250,000 clones, over 75% of them seen just once; the ten biggest clones take up 1.9%. Sequenced: peripheral blood. These receptors were obtained from a man younger than 40 who had recovered from COVID-19.

The J gene is TRBJ2-1, the V gene TRBV27; maybe TRBD2 (6 bases). CDR1 MNHEY and CDR2 SMNVEV come from the germline V gene (reference sequence). This CDR3 contains 13 residues. Between the trimmed V and J ends, which lost 3 bases and 4 bases, there was a span of 7 bases. CDR3 nucleotides: TGTGCCAGCAGTTTGGAGGGATACAATGAGCAGTTCTTC. Translated, it gives CASSLEGYNEQFF.

The chain is built from TRBV9 and TRBJ1-2; D perhaps matches TRBD1 (5 bases). Trimming removed 4 bases from V and 5 bases from J, with 21 bases in between. Germline CDR1 and CDR2: SGDLS and YYNGEE. The CDR3 is made up of 16 amino acids. CDR3 loop: CASSQGGRGLDYGYTF. The CDR3 DNA reads TGTGCCAGCAGCCAAGGCGGTAGGGGACTGGATTATGGCTACACCTTC.

This clone showed up just a few times. The CDR3 spells CASSLNSLYEQYF. DNA for the CDR3: TGTGCCAGCAGCTTAAACTCTCTCTACGAGCAGTACTTC. The gene calls are TRBV7-3 and TRBJ2-7, with no clear D. Trimming removed 1 base at V and 3 bases at J, with 7 bases between. This CDR3 is built from 13 residues. CDR1 SGHTA and CDR2 FQGTGA come from the germline V gene.

This chain connects TRBV19 to TRBJ1-2; D not certain. The length of the CDR3 is 13 residues. CDR1 is LNHDA, CDR2 SQIVND, per germline (reference sequence). Trimming took off 1 base at V and 0 bases at J, with 3 bases between the two ends. The CDR3 DNA reads TGTGCCAGTAGTATAGCAGCTAACTATGGCTACACCTTC. This gives the protein CASSIAANYGYTF.

This clone was picked up a small number of times. The J gene is TRBJ2-7, the V gene TRBV29-1, with TRBD2 identical over 9 bases. CDR3 length: 16 amino acids. With 6 bases clipped from V and 4 bases from J, the junction kept 16 bases outside the gene matches. Germline V gene data show CDR1 as SQVTM and CDR2 as ANQGSEA. The CDR3 bases are TGCAGCGTAGAGACTAGCGGTGATTCGGAGGGATACGAGCAGTACTTC. Translating gives CSVETSGDSEGYEQYF.

V usage is TRBV5-1 and J usage is TRBJ2-7, with TRBD2 as a possible D gene (5 bases). CDR3 length equals 13 residues. V was pared by 5 bases and J by 1 base, with 10 bases between. The germline CDR1 and CDR2 sequences are SGHRS and YFSETQ. DNA of the CDR3: TGCGCCAGCAGACTAGAAGATTCCTACGAGCAGTACTTC. Translating it yields CASRLEDSYEQYF.

The V call is TRBV5-1, the J call TRBJ2-3; 7 positions match TRBD2. With V trimmed by 7 bases and J by 0 bases, 8 bases remained unmatched. The CDR3 extends over 15 amino acids. Germline assignment: CDR1 SGHRS and CDR2 YFSETQ. As DNA, the CDR3 is TGCGCCAGCGCTTCGGCTAGCGGCAGCACAGATACGCAGTATTTT. Translating it yields CASASASGSTDTQYF.

This chain joins TRBV6-5 and TRBJ1-4; D is uncertain. Germline CDR1 is MNHEY and CDR2 is SVGAGI. The germline V and J ends were trimmed by 5 bases and 2 bases, with 9 bases remaining between them. The CDR3 consists of 14 residues. The CDR3 is CASSRSGTNEKLFF. In nucleotides, the CDR3 is TGTGCCAGCAGTAGGAGTGGGACTAATGAAAAACTGTTTTTT.

J is TRBJ1-4 and V is TRBV2, with 10 nucleotides matching TRBD1. CDR3 length: 12 residues. The trim removed 8 bases at V and 8 bases at J, leaving 2 bases unmatched. The V gene's germline CDR1 is SNHLY and CDR2 FYNNEI. CDR3 sequence: CASSGQGEKLFF. The CDR3 DNA reads as TGTGCCAGCTCGGGACAGGGGGAAAAACTGTTTTTT.

This clone has only a few counts. The chain employs TRBV4-1 and TRBJ2-7, with D tentatively TRBD1 (6 bases). CDR1 is MGHRA and CDR2 is YSYEKL in the germline V gene. The V end was cut by 4 bases, the J end by 1 base, with 11 bases between. The CDR3 loop spans 14 amino acids. The CDR3 loop is CASSPGDGSYEQYF. DNA for the CDR3: TGCGCCAGCAGCCCAGGGGACGGATCCTACGAGCAGTACTTC.

The V call is TRBV2, the J call TRBJ2-7; perhaps TRBD1 as D (5 bases). CDR3 length: 13 amino acids. Trimming left V 7 bases short and J 0 bases short, with 10 bases between. The germline CDR1 and CDR2 sequences are SNHLY and FYNNEI. CDR3 bases: TGTGCCAGCATCCGCCAGGGCTCCTACGAGCAGTACTTC. Amino acid sequence: CASIRQGSYEQYF.

The chain recombines TRBV5-1 with TRBJ1-6; TRBD1 matches 7 bases. V shed 0 bases, J shed 6 bases, and the junction held 9 bases outside the gene matches. The germline CDR1 and CDR2 sequences are SGHRS and YFSETQ. The CDR3 extends over 17 amino acids. The CDR3 bases are TGCGCCAGCAGCTTGGACCCGGCGGGACAGATTAATTCACCCCTCCACTTT. Its protein product is CASSLDPAGQINSPLHF.

This clone has only one observation. The chain carries TRBV10-3 and TRBJ2-1, with D possibly TRBD2 on 5 matching bases. This CDR3 has 16 amino acids. Germline values: CDR1 ENHRY, CDR2 SYGVKD. V gave up 0 bases and J gave up 10 bases, with 19 bases separating them. CDR3 coding DNA: TGTGCCATCAGTGAGTCGAGGGCCCTCCAATCAAGGGAGCAGTTCTTC. Protein sequence: CAISESRALQSREQFF.

This clone was recorded once. V and J are TRBV7-6 and TRBJ2-7; perhaps TRBD1 as D (6 bases). Germline V gives CDR1 SGHVS, CDR2 FNYEAQ. Trimming removed 8 bases at V and 5 bases at J, with 19 bases between. The CDR3 totals 14 residues. CDR3 sequence (DNA): TGTGCCAGCGCTGGCCGGGCAGGGGACGACGAGCAGTACTTC. This encodes CASAGRAGDDEQYF.

The V gene is TRBV12-1, the J gene TRBJ1-2. TRBV12-1 is given as a pseudogene. The CDR3 length is 18 residues. The CDR3 DNA sequence: TGTGCCAGCAGCGTACAGCCGGGAACCGGGCCTATTTGGTATGGCTACACCTTC. This encodes CASSVQPGTGPIWYGYTF.

The chain is built from TRBV7-9 and TRBJ1-2; 8 positions agree with TRBD1. This CDR3 region has 13 residues. Germline lookup yields CDR1 SEHNR and CDR2 FQNEAQ (reference sequence). The V segment lost 5 bases and the J segment 8 bases; nucleotides outside the gene matches: 7. CDR3 residues: CASSPQGAGGYTF. CDR3 coding DNA: TGTGCCAGCAGCCCGCAGGGGGCCGGCGGCTACACCTTC. Combining the CDR3 with reference TRBV7-9 and TRBJ1-2 gives the whole variable domain DTGVSQNPRHKITKRGQNVTFRCDPISEHNRLYWYRQTLGQGPEFLTYFQNEAQLEKSRLLSDRFSAERPKGSFSTLEIQRTEQGDSAMYLCASSPQGAGGYTFGSGTRLTVV.

J is TRBJ1-5 and V is TRBV11-3; 7 bases align to TRBD1. V shed 5 bases and J 4 bases; nucleotides not matched to a gene: 14. Germline CDR1 SGHNT, CDR2 YENEEA. The CDR3 is 17 residues long. CDR3: CASSPGGGREKNQPQHF. In nucleotides, the CDR3 is TGTGCCAGCAGCCCGGGAGGGGGCAGGGAAAAGAATCAGCCCCAGCATTTT. The full variable domain, its missing parts supplied by reference TRBV11-3 and TRBJ1-5, is EAGVVQSPRYKIIEKKQPVAFWCNPISGHNTLYWYLQNLGQGPELLIRYENEEAVDDSQLPKDRFSAERLKGVDSTLKIQPAELGDSAVYLCASSPGGGREKNQPQHFGDGTRLSIL.

V usage is TRBV7-8 and J usage is TRBJ2-7; 8 bases agree with TRBD1. The germline V gene has CDR1 SGHVS and CDR2 FQNEAQ. The trim removed 1 base at V and 12 bases at J, leaving 2 bases unmatched. This CDR3 contains 11 residues. CDR3 coding DNA: TGTGCCAGCAGCTTAGGGACAGGGATGTACTTC. The encoded protein is CASSLGTGMYF.

This rearrangement joins TRBV7-9 to TRBJ1-2; D unresolved. In germline, CDR1 is SEHNR, CDR2 FQNEAQ (reference sequence). The CDR3 is 13 residues long. V was clipped by 3 bases and J by 8 bases, with 13 bases between them. Here the CDR3 reads CASSFQSVGGYTF. Written as DNA, the CDR3 is TGTGCCAGCAGCTTTCAGTCGGTGGGCGGCTACACCTTC.

This clone was recorded once. The chain recombines TRBV2 with TRBJ1-2; 7 nucleotides align to TRBD1. V lost 7 bases to trimming and J lost 2 bases; unmatched junction nucleotides: 4. CDR3 length: 13 residues. The germline V gene encodes CDR1 SNHLY and CDR2 FYNNEI. Written as DNA, the CDR3 is TGTGCCAGCACCTTGGACAGGAACTATGGCTACACCTTC. Residues: CASTLDRNYGYTF.